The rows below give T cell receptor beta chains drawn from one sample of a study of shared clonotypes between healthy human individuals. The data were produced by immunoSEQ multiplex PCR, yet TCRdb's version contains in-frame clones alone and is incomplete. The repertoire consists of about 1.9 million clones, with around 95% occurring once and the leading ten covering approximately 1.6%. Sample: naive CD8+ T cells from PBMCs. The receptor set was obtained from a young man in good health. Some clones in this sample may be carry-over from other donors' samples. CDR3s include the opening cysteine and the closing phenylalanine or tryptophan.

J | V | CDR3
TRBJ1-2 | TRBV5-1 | CASRAQGAIYGYTF
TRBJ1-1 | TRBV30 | CAWRQGYSEAFF
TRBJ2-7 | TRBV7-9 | CAIDDEQYF
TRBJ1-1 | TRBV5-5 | CASSLWRGMVSFTEAFF
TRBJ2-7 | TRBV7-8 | CASSATGGPYEQYF
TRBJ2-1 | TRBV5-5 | CASSLAGSSYNEQFF
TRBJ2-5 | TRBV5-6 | CASSFGAGGRETQYF
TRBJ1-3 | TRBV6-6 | CASSYSKASGNTIYF
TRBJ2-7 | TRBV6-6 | CASSPLDRTYEQYF
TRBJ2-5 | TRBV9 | CASSVESGQETQYF
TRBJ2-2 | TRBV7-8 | CASSHLTGGPVGELFF
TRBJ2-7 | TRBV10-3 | CAISDTGPYEQYF
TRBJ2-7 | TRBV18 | CASSPQYGTGRYEQYF
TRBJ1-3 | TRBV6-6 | CASSPEFGINTIYF
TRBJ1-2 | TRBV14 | CASSRVQGWDYGYTF
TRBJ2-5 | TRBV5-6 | CASSRNYHPAQETQYF
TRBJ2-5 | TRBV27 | CASSLSSPILETQYF
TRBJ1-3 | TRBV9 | CASSTAGGSGNTIYF
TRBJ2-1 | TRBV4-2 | CASSQAGGSYNEQFF
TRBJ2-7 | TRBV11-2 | CASSLGTGNHEQYF
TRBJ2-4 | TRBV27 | CAQWPLWAKNIQYF
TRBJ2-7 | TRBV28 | CASSLDVSGTYEQYF
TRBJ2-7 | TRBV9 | CASSPPDRAYEQYF
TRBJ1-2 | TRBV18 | CASSPADEQGDGYTF
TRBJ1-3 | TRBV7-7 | CASARDRAGNTIYF
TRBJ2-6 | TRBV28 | CASSSRGRQAGANVLTF
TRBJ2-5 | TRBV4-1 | CASSRVGPSGTETQYF
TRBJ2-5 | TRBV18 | CASSPPSMGVEETQYF
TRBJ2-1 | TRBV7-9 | CASSFRGTSGDNEQFF
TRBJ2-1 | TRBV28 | CASSLGRGKVYNEQFF
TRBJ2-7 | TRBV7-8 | CASSLAGVIDYEQYF
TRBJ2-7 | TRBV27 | CASSLSMGTLTYEQYF
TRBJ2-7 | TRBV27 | CASSLRGGRYEQYF
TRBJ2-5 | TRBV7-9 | CASSLYGAGGQETQYF
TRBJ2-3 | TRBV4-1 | CASSQVWDSNTDTQYF
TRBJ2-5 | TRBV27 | CASSPLGTAETQYF
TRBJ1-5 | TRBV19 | CASSPRGANQPQHF
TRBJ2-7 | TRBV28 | CASSSQTGNYEQYF
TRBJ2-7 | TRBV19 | CASMGIIAAFYEQYF
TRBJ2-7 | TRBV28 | CASSPGQGGPYEQYF
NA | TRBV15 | CATSKRAGKSYEQYF
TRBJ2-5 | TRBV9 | CASSPGAGETQYF